This T cell receptor (beta chain) was recorded in a study of OX40 agonist ivuxolimab in advanced cancers. Turning to the study itself: Patients with hepatocellular carcinoma, melanoma, renal cell or head and neck cancer made up the dose-escalation patients.

Patients with autoimmune history or systemic immunosuppression were excluded. Clones were read by immunoSEQ multiplex PCR, and TCRdb kept only the in-frame ones, dropping some. The sample consists of about 60,000 clones, 65% to 90% of them appearing once. Points on this clone: Its antigen is not known.

The study's findings and limits: The expanded peripheral T cells' antigen specificity was not determined.

CDR1 MNHEY and CDR2 SVGAGI come from the germline V gene. The CDR3 totals 15 residues. The V and J ends lost 6 bases and 10 bases, in that order; junction bases with no gene match: 15. This clonotype originated in an adult with an advanced solid tumor such as melanoma, head and neck, liver or kidney cancer. The chain carries TRBV6-5 and TRBJ1-5; 7 bases line up with TRBD1. The material sequenced was CD4+ or CD8+ T cells sorted from blood, taken in a trial of the OX40 agonist ivuxolimab. CDR3 in amino acids: CASRRTPGQLAPQHF. CDR3 DNA: TGTGCCAGCAGGAGAACCCCGGGACAGCTCGCACCCCAGCATTTT.